This T cell receptor (beta chain) was recovered during a study of T cells in Graves' hyperthyroidism and ophthalmopathy. Findings of the study overall: A model of 13 V-J pairs discriminated ophthalmopathy from stable hyperthyroidism. Most thyroid clonotypes that were expanded above 0.001 also turned up in blood.

There were TCR beta CDR3 regions amplified from RNA transcripts. With the HTBI primer set, the TCR CDR3 went through a first round of RT-PCR. TCRdb processed the multiplex PCR reads anew with MiXCR; each CDR3 protein has one entry. The profile shows 380,000 or so distinct CDR3 sequences, about 18% of them singletons. This clonotype occurred many times. Its target is not known. If no ophthalmopathy progression occurred within 18 months, Graves' hyperthyroidism was stable. Orbital computed tomography and thyroid ultrasound, together with serum TRAb and thyroxine and clinical symptoms, were used for diagnoses. V gave up 0 bases and J gave up 6 bases, with 8 bases separating them. Germline V gene lookup returns CDR1 SGHAT and CDR2 FQNNGV. CDR3 length equals 14 residues.

The sequenced sample consisted of blood. This TCR derives from a woman in her late teens or twenties with Graves' hyperthyroidism. The rearrangement links TRBV11-2 to TRBJ2-2, with a weak D call TRBD2 (6 bases). CDR3 nucleotides: TGTGCCAGCAGCTTAGAATGGAGGGCCGGGGAGCTGTTTTTT. Its protein product is CASSLEWRAGELFF.